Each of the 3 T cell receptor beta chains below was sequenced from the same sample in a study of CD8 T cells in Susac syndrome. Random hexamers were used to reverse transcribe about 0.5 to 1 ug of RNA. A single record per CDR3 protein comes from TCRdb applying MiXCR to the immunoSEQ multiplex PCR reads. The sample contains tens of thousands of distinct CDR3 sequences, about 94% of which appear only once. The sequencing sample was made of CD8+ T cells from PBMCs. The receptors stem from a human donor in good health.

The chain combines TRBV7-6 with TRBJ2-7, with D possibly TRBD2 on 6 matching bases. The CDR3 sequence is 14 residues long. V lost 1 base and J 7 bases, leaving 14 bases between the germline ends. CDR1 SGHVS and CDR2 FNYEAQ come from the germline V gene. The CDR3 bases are TGTGCCAGCAGCTTAGTATCTCCGGGAGAGGAGCAGTACTTC. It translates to CASSLVSPGEEQYF.

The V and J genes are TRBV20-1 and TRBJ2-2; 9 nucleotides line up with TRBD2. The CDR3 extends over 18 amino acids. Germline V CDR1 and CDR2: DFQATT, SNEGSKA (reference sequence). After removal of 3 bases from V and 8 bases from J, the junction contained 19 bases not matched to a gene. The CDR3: CSARKGSLAGVTAGELFF. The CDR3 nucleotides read TGCAGTGCTAGGAAGGGTTCTTTAGCGGGAGTTACAGCTGGGGAGCTGTTTTTT.

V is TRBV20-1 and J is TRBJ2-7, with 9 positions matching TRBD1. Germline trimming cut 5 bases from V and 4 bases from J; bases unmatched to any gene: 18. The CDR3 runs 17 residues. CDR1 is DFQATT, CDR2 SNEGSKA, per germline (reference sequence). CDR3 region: CSASGTGITQGHYEQYV. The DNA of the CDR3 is TGCAGTGCTTCCGGGACAGGGATCACACAGGGACATTACGAGCAGTACGTC.